The 20 T cell receptor beta chains below all came from one sample that was sequenced in a study of OX40 agonist ivuxolimab in advanced cancers. Profiled with immunoSEQ multiplex PCR; TCRdb holds only in-frame clones, not every one. The sample has tens of thousands of clones, roughly nine tenths seen once. The sequencing used CD4+ or CD8+ T cells sorted from blood, collected in a trial of the OX40 agonist ivuxolimab. These receptors were obtained from an adult with an advanced solid tumor such as melanoma, head and neck, liver or kidney cancer.

The chain has TRBV9 and TRBJ2-2; 8 bases match TRBD2. V trimming: 4 bases; J trimming: 7 bases; junction bases outside the gene matches: 6. Per the germline V gene, CDR1 is SGDLS and CDR2 is YYNGEE. The CDR3 consists of 14 residues. The CDR3 coding sequence is TGTGCCAGCAGCCCCCCGGGGGGGGGCGGGGAGCTGTTTTTT. It yields the protein CASSPPGGGGELFF. The variable domain in full, completed from reference TRBV9 and TRBJ2-2, reads DSGVTQTPKHLITATGQRVTLRCSPRSGDLSVYWYQQSLDQGLQFLIQYYNGEERAKGNILERFSAQQFPDLHSELNLSSLELGDSALYFCASSPPGGGGELFFGEGSRLTVL.

This chain uses TRBV4-2 with TRBJ1-4, with D perhaps matching TRBD1 (5 bases). This CDR3 region has 15 residues. The germline V and J ends were trimmed by 1 base and 6 bases, with 12 bases remaining between them. From germline, CDR1 is LGHNA and CDR2 YNFKEQ. CDR3 region: CASSQGTGGDEKLFF. CDR3 bases: TGTGCCAGCAGCCAAGGAACAGGCGGTGATGAAAAACTGTTTTTT.

This chain uses TRBV18 with TRBJ1-5, with D unresolved. Germline V gene data show CDR1 as KGHSH and CDR2 as LQKENI. V was clipped by 2 bases and J by 6 bases, with 11 bases between them. CDR3 length equals 14 residues. The CDR3 nucleotides are TGTGCCAGCTCACCATCAGACCCGCCTCAGCCCCAGCATTTT. Its translation: CASSPSDPPQPQHF.

The chain carries TRBV5-5 and TRBJ1-5, with unresolved D. The CDR3 is made up of 15 amino acids. The germline V gene encodes CDR1 SGHKS and CDR2 YYEKEE (reference sequence). V was shortened by 1 base and J by 3 bases, with 11 bases between the two germline ends. The CDR3, as DNA: TGTGCCAGCAGCTTGACCGCCGGTTCCAATCAGCCCCAGCATTTT. This translates into CASSLTAGSNQPQHF.

V and J are TRBV7-9 and TRBJ2-3; TRBD2 matches 9 bases. Trimming removed 5 bases from V and 6 bases from J; junction bases left unmatched: 9. CDR1 and CDR2 from the germline V gene are SEHNR and FQNEAQ (reference sequence). The CDR3 spans 15 residues. Here the CDR3 reads CASSHSGRVVDTQYF. The CDR3 bases are TGTGCCAGCAGCCATAGCGGGAGAGTGGTTGATACGCAGTATTTT.

The chain recombines TRBV6-6 with TRBJ1-5; 11 nucleotides align to TRBD1. V lost 4 bases and J lost 7; bases outside the gene matches: 6. The CDR3 consists of 15 residues. Germline V CDR1 and CDR2: MNHNY, SVGAGI (reference sequence). CDR3 region: CASSSGTGGFQPQHF. The CDR3 bases are TGTGCCAGCAGTTCCGGGACAGGGGGTTTCCAGCCCCAGCATTTT.

The chain couples TRBV10-3 to TRBJ1-4; 7 positions match TRBD1. Germline values: CDR1 ENHRY, CDR2 SYGVKD. V was clipped by 3 bases and J by 7 bases; unmatched bases: 5. This CDR3 comprises 14 residues. As DNA, the CDR3 is TGTGCCATCAGTGAACCGGGACAGTCTGAAAAACTGTTTTTT. Residues: CAISEPGQSEKLFF.

The rearrangement uses TRBV2 and TRBJ2-7, with 7 bases matching TRBD1. The CDR3 contains 12 residues. Germline V CDR1 and CDR2: SNHLY, FYNNEI. Germline trimming cut 6 bases from V and 8 bases from J; bases unmatched to any gene: 7. The CDR3 sequence: CASRGDSAKQYF. The CDR3 region has the DNA TGTGCCAGCAGGGGGGACAGCGCAAAGCAGTACTTC.

This chain links TRBV19 with TRBJ1-2; no clear D. Germline V CDR1 and CDR2: LNHDA, SQIVND (reference sequence). This CDR3 contains 14 residues. Trimming cost V 3 bases and J 2 bases, with 10 bases left between them. The CDR3 sequence: CASSIALLNYGYTF. The CDR3 nucleotides read TGTGCCAGTAGTATTGCCTTACTGAACTATGGCTACACCTTC.

The CDR3 loop reads CASSLSGLAGRQGEQFF. DNA for the CDR3: TGTGCCAGCAGTTTAAGTGGACTAGCGGGGAGGCAGGGCGAGCAGTTCTTC. The J gene is TRBJ2-1, the V gene TRBV27; 12 positions agree with TRBD2. Germline trimming cut 2 bases from V and 10 bases from J; bases unmatched to any gene: 12. Germline CDR1 reads MNHEY; CDR2 reads SMNVEV (reference sequence). This CDR3 region has 17 residues.

CDR3 DNA sequence: TGTGCCAGCAAGAGGGACAGACGATTCCAAGAGACCCAGTACTTC. Amino acids: CASKRDRRFQETQYF. V usage is TRBV27 and J usage is TRBJ2-5, with 7 bases identical to TRBD1. V was pared by 7 bases and J by 1 base, with 9 bases of the junction left unmatched. The CDR3 length is 15 residues. Germline-derived CDR1 and CDR2 are MNHEY and SMNVEV (reference sequence).

This chain links TRBV28 with TRBJ2-5; 8 bases are shared with TRBD2. The CDR3 has 17 residues. J was trimmed by 0 bases and V by 5 bases; bases with no gene match: 11. In germline, CDR1 is MDHEN, CDR2 SYDVKM. The CDR3 nucleotides are TGTGCCAGCAGTCCACGCGGGAGGATCTCGTACCAAGAGACCCAGTACTTC. This gives the protein CASSPRGRISYQETQYF. Filled out from reference TRBV28 and TRBJ2-5, the complete variable domain reads DVKVTQSSRYLVKRTGEKVFLECVQDMDHENMFWYRQDPGLGLRLIYFSYDVKMKEKGDIPEGYSVSREKKERFSLILESASTNQTSMYLCASSPRGRISYQETQYFGPGTRLLVL.

V and J are TRBV11-3 and TRBJ2-1, with D unresolved. The CDR3 consists of 14 residues. V lost 5 bases and J 6 bases, leaving 14 bases between the germline ends. Germline assignment: CDR1 SGHNT and CDR2 YENEEA. This CDR3 reads CASSNPRRVNEQFF. The CDR3 region has the DNA TGTGCCAGCAGCAACCCTCGCCGAGTCAATGAGCAGTTCTTC.

This chain links TRBV6-1 with TRBJ2-5; D not resolved. Trimming took off 1 base at V and 5 bases at J, with 8 bases between the two ends. Germline V gives CDR1 MNHNS, CDR2 SASEGT. The CDR3 runs to 13 residues. In DNA, the CDR3 is TGTGCCAGCAGTGAAGAGTATTGGGAGACCCAGTACTTC. Protein sequence: CASSEEYWETQYF.

This chain uses TRBV7-9 with TRBJ1-5; D perhaps matches TRBD1 (5 bases). The germline V gene has CDR1 SEHNR and CDR2 FQNEAQ (reference sequence). This CDR3 has 15 amino acids. The ends were cut back, 0 bases at V and 1 base at J, with 7 bases in the middle. As DNA, the CDR3 is TGTGCCAGCAGCTTAGCGGGGCCGAGCAATCAGCCCCAGCATTTT. Encoded protein: CASSLAGPSNQPQHF.

The J gene is TRBJ1-1, the V gene TRBV6-6; D may be TRBD1 (5 bases). The CDR3 sequence is 13 residues long. With 6 bases removed from V and 0 bases from J, the gap between germline ends came to 8 bases. Per the germline V gene, CDR1 is MNHNY and CDR2 is SVGAGI (reference sequence). CDR3 nucleotide sequence: TGTGCCAGCAGCCGACAGCTGAACACTGAAGCTTTCTTT. Its translation: CASSRQLNTEAFF.

The chain carries TRBV30 and TRBJ2-7; 7 nucleotides agree with TRBD1. Germline V CDR1 and CDR2: GTSNPN, SVGIG (reference sequence). This CDR3 has 12 residues. V lost 8 bases to trimming and J lost 0 bases; unmatched junction nucleotides: 4. The CDR3 region has the DNA TGTGCCGCGGACAGGAACTCCTACGAGCAGTACTTC. Its translation is CAADRNSYEQYF. Filled out from reference TRBV30 and TRBJ2-7, the complete variable domain reads SQTIHQWPATLVQPVGSPLSLECTVEGTSNPNLYWYRQAAGRGLQLLFYSVGIGQISSEVPQNLSASRPQDRQFILSSKKLLLSDSGFYLCAADRNSYEQYFGPGTRLTVT.

This clone was seen only once. The chain links TRBV7-3 to TRBJ2-1; D perhaps matches TRBD2 (5 bases). V was clipped by 2 bases and J by 6 bases, with 14 bases between them. Germline V gene sequence: CDR1 SGHTA, CDR2 FQGTGA. This CDR3 has 15 amino acids. DNA for the CDR3: TGTGCCAGCAGCTTACCCCCGGGATTCGGCAATGAGCAGTTCTTC. Its protein product is CASSLPPGFGNEQFF.

The chain recombines TRBV10-3 with TRBJ2-1, with a weak D call TRBD2 (5 bases). The CDR3 extends over 15 amino acids. Trimming stripped 6 bases from V and 6 bases from J, with 18 bases between. Germline lookup yields CDR1 ENHRY and CDR2 SYGVKD. In DNA, the CDR3 is TGTGCCATCAGGGACTCGGGTCTGGGTTCCAATGAGCAGTTCTTC. Translating gives CAIRDSGLGSNEQFF.

The chain joins TRBV27 to TRBJ1-5, with 8 bases matching TRBD1. Germline V lookup: CDR1 MNHEY, CDR2 SMNVEV (reference sequence). CDR3 length: 14 amino acids. The ends lost 6 bases at V and 5 bases at J; junction bases unmatched: 6. In nucleotides, the CDR3 is TGTGCCAGCAGGAAGACAGGGGTGGATCAGCCCCAGCATTTT. It yields the protein CASRKTGVDQPQHF.